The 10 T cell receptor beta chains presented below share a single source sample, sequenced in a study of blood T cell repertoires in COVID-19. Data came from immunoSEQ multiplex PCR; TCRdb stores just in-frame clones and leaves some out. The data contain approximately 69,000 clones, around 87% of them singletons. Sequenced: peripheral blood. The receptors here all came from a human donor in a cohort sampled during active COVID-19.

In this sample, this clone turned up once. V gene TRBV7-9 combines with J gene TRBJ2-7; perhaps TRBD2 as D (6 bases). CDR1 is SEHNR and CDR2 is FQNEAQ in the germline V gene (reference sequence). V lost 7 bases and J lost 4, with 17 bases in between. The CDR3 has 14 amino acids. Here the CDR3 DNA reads TGTGCCAGCAATAGGGGAGCGGGCGGGTACGAGCAGTACTTC. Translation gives CASNRGAGGYEQYF.

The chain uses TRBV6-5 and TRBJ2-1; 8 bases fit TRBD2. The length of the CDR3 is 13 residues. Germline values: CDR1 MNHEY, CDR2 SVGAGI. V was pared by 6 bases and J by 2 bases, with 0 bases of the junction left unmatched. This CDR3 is CASRAGAYNEQFF. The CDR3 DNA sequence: TGTGCCAGCAGAGCGGGGGCCTACAATGAGCAGTTCTTC.

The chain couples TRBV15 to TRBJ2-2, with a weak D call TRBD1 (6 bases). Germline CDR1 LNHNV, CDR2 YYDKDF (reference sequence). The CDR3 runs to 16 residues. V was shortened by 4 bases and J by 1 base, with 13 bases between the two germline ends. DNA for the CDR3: TGTGCCACCAGCATTCTACAGGGACGGAACACCGGGGAGCTGTTTTTT. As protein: CATSILQGRNTGELFF.

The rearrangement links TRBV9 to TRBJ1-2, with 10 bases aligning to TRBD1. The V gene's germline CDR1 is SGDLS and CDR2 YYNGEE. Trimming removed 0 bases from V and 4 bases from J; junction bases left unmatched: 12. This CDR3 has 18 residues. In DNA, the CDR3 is TGTGCCAGCAGCGTAGCTCAAAGAGGGGGACAGGGGCTCTATGGCTACACCTTC. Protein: CASSVAQRGGQGLYGYTF.

CDR3 region: CASSKTSGGRNEQFF. CDR3 DNA sequence: TGTGCCAGTAGTAAGACTAGCGGGGGCCGCAATGAGCAGTTCTTC. This sequence joins TRBV19 and TRBJ2-1, with 12 bases fitting TRBD2. The CDR3 is 15 residues long. After removal of 4 bases from V and 6 bases from J, the junction contained 4 bases not matched to a gene. Germline-derived CDR1 and CDR2 are LNHDA and SQIVND (reference sequence).

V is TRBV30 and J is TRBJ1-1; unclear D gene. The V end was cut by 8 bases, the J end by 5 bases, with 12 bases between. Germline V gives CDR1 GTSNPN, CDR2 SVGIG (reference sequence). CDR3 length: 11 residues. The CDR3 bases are TGTGCCCGCTTTAGCTGGACTGAAGCTTTCTTT. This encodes CARFSWTEAFF.

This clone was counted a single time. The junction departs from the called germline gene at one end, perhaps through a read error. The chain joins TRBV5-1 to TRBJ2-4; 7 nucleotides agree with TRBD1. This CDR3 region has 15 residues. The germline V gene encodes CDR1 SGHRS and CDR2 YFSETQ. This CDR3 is CASRDDRVGKSIQYF. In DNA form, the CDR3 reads TGCGCCAGCAGGGACGACAGGGTCGGTAAAAGCATTCAGTACTTC.

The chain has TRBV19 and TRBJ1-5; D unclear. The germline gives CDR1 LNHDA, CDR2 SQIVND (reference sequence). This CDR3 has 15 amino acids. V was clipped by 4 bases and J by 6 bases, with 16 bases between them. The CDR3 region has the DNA TGTGCCAGTAGTAAGGAGGGAATTGGGTTTCAGCCCCAGCATTTT. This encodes CASSKEGIGFQPQHF.

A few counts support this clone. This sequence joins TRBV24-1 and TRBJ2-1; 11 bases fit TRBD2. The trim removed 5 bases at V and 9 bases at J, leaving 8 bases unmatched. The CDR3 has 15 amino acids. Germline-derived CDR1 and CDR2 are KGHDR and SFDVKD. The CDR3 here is CATSVAGGPSTEQFF. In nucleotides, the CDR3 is TGTGCCACCAGTGTAGCGGGGGGGCCTTCCACTGAGCAGTTCTTC.

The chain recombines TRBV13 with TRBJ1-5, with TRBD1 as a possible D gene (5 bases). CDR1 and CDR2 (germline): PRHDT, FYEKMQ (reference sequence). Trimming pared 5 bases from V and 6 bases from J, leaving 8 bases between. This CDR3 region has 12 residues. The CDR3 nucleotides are TGTGCCAGCAGCAGGGGTTCTCAGCCCCAGCATTTT. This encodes CASSRGSQPQHF.